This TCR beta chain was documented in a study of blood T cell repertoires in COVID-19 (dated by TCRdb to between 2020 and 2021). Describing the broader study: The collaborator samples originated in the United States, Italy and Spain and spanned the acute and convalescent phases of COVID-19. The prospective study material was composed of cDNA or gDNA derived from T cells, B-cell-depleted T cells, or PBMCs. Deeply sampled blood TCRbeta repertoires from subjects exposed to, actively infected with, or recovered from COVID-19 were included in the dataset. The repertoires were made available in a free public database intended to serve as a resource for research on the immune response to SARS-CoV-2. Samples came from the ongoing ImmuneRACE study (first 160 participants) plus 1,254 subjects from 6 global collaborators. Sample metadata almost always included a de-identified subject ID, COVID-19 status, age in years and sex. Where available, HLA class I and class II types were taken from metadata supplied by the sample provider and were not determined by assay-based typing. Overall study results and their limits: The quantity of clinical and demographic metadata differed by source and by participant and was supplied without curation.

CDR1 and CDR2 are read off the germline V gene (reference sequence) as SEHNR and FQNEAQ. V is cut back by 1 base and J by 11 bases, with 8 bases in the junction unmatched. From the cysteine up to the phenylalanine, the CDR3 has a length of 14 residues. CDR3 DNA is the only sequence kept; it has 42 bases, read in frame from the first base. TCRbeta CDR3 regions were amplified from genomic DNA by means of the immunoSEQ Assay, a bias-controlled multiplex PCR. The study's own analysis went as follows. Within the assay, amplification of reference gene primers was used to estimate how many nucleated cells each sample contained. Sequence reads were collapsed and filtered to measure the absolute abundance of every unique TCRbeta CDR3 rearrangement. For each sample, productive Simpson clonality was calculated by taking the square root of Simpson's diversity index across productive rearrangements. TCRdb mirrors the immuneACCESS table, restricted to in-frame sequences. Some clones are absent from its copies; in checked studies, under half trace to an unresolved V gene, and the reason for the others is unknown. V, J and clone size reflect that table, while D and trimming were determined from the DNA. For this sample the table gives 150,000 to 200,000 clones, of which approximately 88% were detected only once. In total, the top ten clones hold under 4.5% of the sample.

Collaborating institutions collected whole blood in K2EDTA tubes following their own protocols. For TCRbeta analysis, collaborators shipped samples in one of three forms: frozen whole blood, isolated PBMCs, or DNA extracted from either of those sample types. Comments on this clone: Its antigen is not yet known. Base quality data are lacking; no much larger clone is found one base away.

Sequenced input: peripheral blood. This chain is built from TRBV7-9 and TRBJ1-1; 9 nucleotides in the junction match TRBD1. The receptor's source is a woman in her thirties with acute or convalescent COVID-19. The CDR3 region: CASSLVNLGQGAFF. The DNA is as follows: TGTGCCAGCAGCTTAGTAAATCTTGGACAGGGGGCTTTCTTT.